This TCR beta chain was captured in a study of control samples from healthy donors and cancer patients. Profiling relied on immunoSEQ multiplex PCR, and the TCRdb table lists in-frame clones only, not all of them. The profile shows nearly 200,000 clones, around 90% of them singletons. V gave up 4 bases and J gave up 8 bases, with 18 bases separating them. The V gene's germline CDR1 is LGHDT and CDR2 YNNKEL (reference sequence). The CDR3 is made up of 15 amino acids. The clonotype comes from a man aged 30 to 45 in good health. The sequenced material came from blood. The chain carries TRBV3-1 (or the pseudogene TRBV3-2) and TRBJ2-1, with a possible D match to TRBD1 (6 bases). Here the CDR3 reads CASSRRQDPNHEQFF. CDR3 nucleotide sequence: TGTGCCAGCAGCCGCCGACAGGACCCTAACCATGAGCAGTTCTTC.